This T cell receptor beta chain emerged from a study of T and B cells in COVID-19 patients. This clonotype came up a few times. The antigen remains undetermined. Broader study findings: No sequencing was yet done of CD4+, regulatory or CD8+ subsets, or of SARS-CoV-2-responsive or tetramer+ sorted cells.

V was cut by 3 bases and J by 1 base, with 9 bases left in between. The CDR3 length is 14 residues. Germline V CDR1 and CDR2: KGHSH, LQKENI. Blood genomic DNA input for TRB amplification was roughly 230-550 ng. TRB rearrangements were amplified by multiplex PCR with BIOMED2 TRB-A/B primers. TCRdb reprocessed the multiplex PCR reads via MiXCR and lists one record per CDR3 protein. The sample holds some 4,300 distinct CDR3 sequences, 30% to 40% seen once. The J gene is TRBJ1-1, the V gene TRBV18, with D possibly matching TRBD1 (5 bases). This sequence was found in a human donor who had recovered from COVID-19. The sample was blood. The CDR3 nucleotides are TGTGCCAGCTCACCCGACACAGGGAACACTGAAGCTTTCTTT. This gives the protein CASSPDTGNTEAFF.